One and the same sample provided the 22 T cell receptor beta chains below, sequenced in a study of cytotoxic CD8 clonotypes in ibrutinib-treated CLL. The repertoire was sequenced with immunoSEQ multiplex PCR; TCRdb's copy has only in-frame clones and lacks some. This table holds 200,000 to 250,000 clones, just over 70% found once. Sample: PBMCs, taken after 12 months of ibrutinib treatment. The receptors shown here come from a human donor with chronic lymphocytic leukemia.

The V call is TRBV6-5, the J call TRBJ2-7; TRBD2 matches at 9 bases. The germline CDR1 and CDR2 sequences are MNHEY and SVGAGI. The CDR3 has 14 residues. After removal of 8 bases from V and 2 bases from J, the junction contained 7 bases not matched to a gene. CDR3 nucleotide sequence: TGTGCCAGCTCGACTAGCGGAGGAACCTACGAGCAGTACTTC. Amino acids: CASSTSGGTYEQYF.

In this sample, this clone turned up once. The chain uses TRBV4-3 and TRBJ1-3; no reliable D call. Trimming stripped 0 bases from V and 7 bases from J, with 10 bases between. CDR3 length: 14 amino acids. CDR1 and CDR2 (germline): LGHNA, YSLEER. CDR3 nucleotides: TGCGCCAGCAGCCAAGATTGGTGGGCCAACACCATATATTTT. Translation: CASSQDWWANTIYF.

This chain connects TRBV5-1 to TRBJ1-1; TRBD1 matches at 7 bases. With 4 bases clipped from V and 0 bases from J, the junction kept 3 bases outside the gene matches. This CDR3 region has 14 residues. Germline CDR1 is SGHRS and CDR2 is YFSETQ. This chain's CDR3 is CASSPGQMNTEAFF. The DNA for the CDR3 is TGCGCCAGCAGCCCGGGACAGATGAACACTGAAGCTTTCTTT.

The genes are TRBV4-2 and TRBJ2-1, with D unclear. CDR1 LGHNA and CDR2 YNFKEQ come from the germline V gene. V lost 2 bases and J lost 7, with 6 bases in between. The CDR3 has 12 amino acids. CDR3 sequence reads: CASSQLVNEQFF. CDR3 bases: TGTGCCAGCAGCCAATTAGTGAATGAGCAGTTCTTC.

The chain links TRBV6-5 to TRBJ2-7; 11 bases align to TRBD1. CDR1 MNHEY and CDR2 SVGAGI come from the germline V gene. The length of the CDR3 is 15 residues. V dropped 4 bases and J dropped 3; count of bases not matched to a gene: 5. The CDR3, as DNA: TGTGCCAGCAGTTCAACCGGGACAGGGGGCTACGAGCAGTACTTC. Protein sequence: CASSSTGTGGYEQYF.

This sequence joins TRBV5-1 and TRBJ2-5; possibly TRBD2 for D (6 bases). Trimming took 4 bases from V and 1 from J, leaving 8 bases between them. Per the germline V gene, CDR1 is SGHRS and CDR2 is YFSETQ. The CDR3 sequence is 13 residues long. The CDR3 here is CASSRTIQETQYF. In nucleotides, the CDR3 is TGCGCCAGCAGCAGGACTATCCAAGAGACCCAGTACTTC.

V and J are TRBV7-2 and TRBJ2-1; 9 bases align to TRBD1. The CDR3 is made up of 15 amino acids. Germline V lookup: CDR1 SGHTA, CDR2 FQGNSA. The V and J ends lost 5 bases and 7 bases, in that order; junction bases with no gene match: 9. The CDR3 protein is CASSLTRDRANEQFF. The CDR3 coding sequence is TGTGCCAGCAGCCTTACCCGGGACAGGGCAAATGAGCAGTTCTTC.

The chain carries TRBV4-3 and TRBJ2-4, with D possibly called TRBD1 or TRBD2 (5 bases each). V was cut by 0 bases and J by 9 bases, with 15 bases left in between. This CDR3 is 15 amino acids long. Germline V gene lookup returns CDR1 LGHNA and CDR2 YSLEER. CDR3 sequence reads: CASSQDSARESIQYF. DNA of the CDR3: TGCGCCAGCAGCCAAGATAGTGCCAGGGAGAGCATTCAGTACTTC.

This sequence joins TRBV15 and TRBJ2-7; 9 bases align to TRBD1. Per the germline V gene, CDR1 is LNHNV and CDR2 is YYDKDF (reference sequence). This CDR3 spans 15 amino acids. After removal of 5 bases from V and 4 bases from J, the junction contained 9 bases not matched to a gene. The chain's CDR3 is CATSLGQGLAYEQYF. The CDR3 nucleotides are TGTGCCACCAGCCTAGGACAGGGGCTTGCGTACGAGCAGTACTTC. Full variable domain (outside the CDR3, taken from reference TRBV15 and TRBJ2-7): DAMVIQNPRYQVTQFGKPVTLSCSQTLNHNVMYWYQQKSSQAPKLLFHYYDKDFNNEADTPDNFQSRRPNTSFCFLDIRSPGLGDTAMYLCATSLGQGLAYEQYFGPGTRLTVT.

This clone was recorded once. V usage is TRBV4-1 and J usage is TRBJ2-5, with 15 bases that match TRBD2. V trimming: 4 bases; J trimming: 3 bases; junction bases outside the gene matches: 3. The CDR3 has 16 amino acids. The germline CDR1 and CDR2 sequences are MGHRA and YSYEKL. CDR3 sequence (DNA): TGCGCCAGCAGCCGAGGACTAGCGGGGGGGGAAGAGACCCAGTACTTC. As protein: CASSRGLAGGEETQYF.

This clone was seen more than once but under ten times. The V call is TRBV6-1, the J call TRBJ2-1; D is undetermined. The CDR3 covers 13 residues. V lost 8 bases to trimming and J lost 0 bases, with 8 bases between them. Per the germline V gene, CDR1 is MNHNS and CDR2 is SASEGT. The CDR3 bases are TGTGCCAGCTGGCTACGCTCCTACAATGAGCAGTTCTTC. Translation: CASWLRSYNEQFF.

The rearrangement links TRBV5-1 to TRBJ1-1; perhaps TRBD1 as D (5 bases). The germline CDR1 and CDR2 sequences are SGHRS and YFSETQ. CDR3 length equals 13 residues. V dropped 4 bases and J dropped 5 bases, with 12 bases sitting between them. CDR3: CASSVLQDTEAFF. CDR3 sequence (DNA): TGCGCCAGCAGCGTATTACAGGATACTGAAGCTTTCTTT.

The V gene is TRBV9, the J gene TRBJ2-5; weak D call: TRBD1 (6 bases). The CDR3 covers 14 residues. CDR1 is SGDLS and CDR2 is YYNGEE in the germline V gene. Trimming cost V 0 bases and J 3 bases, with 9 bases left between them. This CDR3 is CASSVVGAEETQYF. The CDR3 bases are TGTGCCAGCAGCGTAGTGGGGGCGGAAGAGACCCAGTACTTC.

This clone was found a few times. Here the CDR3 reads CASSPPQGQPQHF. CDR3 bases: TGCGCCAGCAGCCCCCCGCAGGGCCAGCCCCAGCATTTT. V is TRBV4-1 and J is TRBJ1-5; tentatively, D is TRBD1 (5 bases). Germline V CDR1 and CDR2: MGHRA, YSYEKL. V was cut by 4 bases and J by 7 bases, with 11 bases left in between. The CDR3 extends over 13 amino acids.

The chain joins TRBV6-6 to TRBJ1-2; D remains ambiguous. Germline assignment: CDR1 MNHNY and CDR2 SVGAGI (reference sequence). The CDR3 is made up of 10 amino acids. Trimming removed 2 bases at V and 6 bases at J, with 1 base between. CDR3 sequence: CASSYDGYTF. CDR3 sequence (DNA): TGTGCCAGCAGTTACGATGGCTACACCTTC.

The chain couples TRBV28 to TRBJ2-1, with 12 bases aligning to TRBD2. Looked up from germline, CDR1 is MDHEN and CDR2 is SYDVKM. V lost 3 bases, J lost 7 bases, and 4 bases stayed unmatched. The CDR3 has 15 residues. The chain's CDR3 is CASSFSSGRANEQFF. CDR3 coding DNA: TGTGCCAGCAGTTTTTCTAGCGGGAGGGCTAATGAGCAGTTCTTC. Full variable domain (rest looked up from reference TRBV28 and TRBJ2-1): DVKVTQSSRYLVKRTGEKVFLECVQDMDHENMFWYRQDPGLGLRLIYFSYDVKMKEKGDIPEGYSVSREKKERFSLILESASTNQTSMYLCASSFSSGRANEQFFGPGTRLTVL.

This clone was recorded once. The chain links TRBV30 to TRBJ1-1; D is undetermined. V lost 1 base to trimming and J lost 3 bases, with 15 bases between them. The germline CDR1 and CDR2 sequences are GTSNPN and SVGIG (reference sequence). This CDR3 contains 15 residues. DNA for the CDR3: TGTGCCTGGAGTGGTGAGGCTATTAAGTACACTGAAGCTTTCTTT. Translating gives CAWSGEAIKYTEAFF.

The chain employs TRBV6-4 and TRBJ1-3; 8 nucleotides match TRBD1. CDR3 size: 13 residues. CDR1 is MRHNA and CDR2 is SNTAGT in the germline V gene. J lost 9 bases, V lost 4 bases, and 5 bases had no gene match. The CDR3 region is CASSANTGGTIYF. The CDR3 DNA follows: TGTGCCAGCAGTGCCAACACAGGGGGCACCATATATTTT.

V and J are TRBV19 and TRBJ1-2; D gene ambiguous. Germline CDR1 is LNHDA and CDR2 is SQIVND (reference sequence). The V end was cut by 3 bases, the J end by 0 bases, with 20 bases between. CDR3 length: 18 amino acids. The CDR3 loop reads CASSMLSTNLGPNYGYTF. The CDR3 DNA sequence: TGTGCCAGTAGTATGCTGTCGACTAACCTGGGCCCTAACTATGGCTACACCTTC.

The chain recombines TRBV7-8 with TRBJ2-7; 11 bases map to TRBD1. The CDR3 covers 15 residues. V trimming: 5 bases; J trimming: 4 bases; junction bases outside the gene matches: 7. Germline lookup yields CDR1 SGHVS and CDR2 FQNEAQ. CDR3 amino acids: CASSEGQGVFYEQYF. In nucleotides, the CDR3 is TGTGCCAGCAGCGAGGGACAGGGGGTGTTTTACGAGCAGTACTTC.

This clone was detected once. V usage is TRBV7-2 and J usage is TRBJ2-7; D is possibly TRBD1 (5 bases). The germline V gene encodes CDR1 SGHTA and CDR2 FQGNSA. The CDR3 totals 15 residues. V was cut by 4 bases and J by 0 bases, with 13 bases left in between. CDR3 nucleotides: TGTGCCAGCAGCTCGACAGTCAGGAGCTCCTACGAGCAGTACTTC. Protein: CASSSTVRSSYEQYF.

V and J are TRBV5-1 and TRBJ2-1, with 13 nucleotides matching TRBD2. The CDR3 totals 17 residues. With 4 bases clipped from V and 0 bases from J, the junction kept 4 bases outside the gene matches. Germline V gives CDR1 SGHRS, CDR2 YFSETQ. The chain's CDR3 is CASSAGTSGASYNEQFF. The CDR3, as DNA: TGCGCCAGCAGCGCCGGGACTAGCGGGGCCTCCTACAATGAGCAGTTCTTC.